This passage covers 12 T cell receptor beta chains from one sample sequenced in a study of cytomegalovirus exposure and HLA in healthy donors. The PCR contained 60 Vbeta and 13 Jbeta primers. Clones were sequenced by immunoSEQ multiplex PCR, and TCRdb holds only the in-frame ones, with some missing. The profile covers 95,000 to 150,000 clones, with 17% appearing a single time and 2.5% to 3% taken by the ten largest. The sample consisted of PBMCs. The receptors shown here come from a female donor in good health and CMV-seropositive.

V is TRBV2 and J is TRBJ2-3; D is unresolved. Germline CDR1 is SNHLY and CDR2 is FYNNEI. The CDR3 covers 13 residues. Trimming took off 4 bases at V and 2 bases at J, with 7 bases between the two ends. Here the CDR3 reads CASSVEATDTQYF. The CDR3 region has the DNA TGTGCCAGCAGTGTAGAGGCCACAGATACGCAGTATTTT.

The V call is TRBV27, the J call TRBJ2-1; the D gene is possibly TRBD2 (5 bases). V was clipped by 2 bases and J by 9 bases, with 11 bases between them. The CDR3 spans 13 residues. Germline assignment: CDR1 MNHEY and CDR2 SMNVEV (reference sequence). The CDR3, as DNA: TGTGCCAGCAGTTTAATCCGGGGTGGTGAGCAGTTCTTC. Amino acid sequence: CASSLIRGGEQFF.

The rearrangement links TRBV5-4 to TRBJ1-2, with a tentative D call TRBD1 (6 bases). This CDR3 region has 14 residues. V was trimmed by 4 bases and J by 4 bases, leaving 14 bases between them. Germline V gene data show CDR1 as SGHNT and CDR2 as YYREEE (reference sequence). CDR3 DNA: TGTGCCAGCAGCCCGAACGGCAGGGGCTATGGCTACACCTTC. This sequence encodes CASSPNGRGYGYTF.

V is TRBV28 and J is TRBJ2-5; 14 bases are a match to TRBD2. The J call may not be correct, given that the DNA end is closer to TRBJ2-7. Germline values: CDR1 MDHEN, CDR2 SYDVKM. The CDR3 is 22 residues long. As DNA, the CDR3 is TGTGCCAGCAGCCCCTCCAGACTAGCGGGAGGGCCAGGTGGTAGGAGCTCCTACGAGCAGTACTTC. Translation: CASSPSRLAGGPGGRSSYEQYF.

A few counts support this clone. CDR3 region: CASSLVWASSEKLFF. CDR3 coding DNA: TGTGCCAGCAGCTTGGTCTGGGCGTCGAGTGAAAAACTGTTTTTT. The chain couples TRBV5-6 to TRBJ1-4; D gene ambiguous. The germline V gene encodes CDR1 SGHDT and CDR2 YYEEEE. With 0 bases removed from V and 7 bases from J, the gap between germline ends came to 13 bases. CDR3 size: 15 residues.

The CDR3 nucleotides are TGTGCCAGCAGCTTGGAGGGACAGAGAGAGACCCAGTACTTC. Protein sequence: CASSLEGQRETQYF. The chain joins TRBV5-4 to TRBJ2-5; TRBD1 aligns across 7 bases. The CDR3 loop spans 14 amino acids. Trimming took 0 bases from V and 4 from J; bases not matched to a gene: 3. Germline lookup yields CDR1 SGHNT and CDR2 YYREEE (reference sequence).

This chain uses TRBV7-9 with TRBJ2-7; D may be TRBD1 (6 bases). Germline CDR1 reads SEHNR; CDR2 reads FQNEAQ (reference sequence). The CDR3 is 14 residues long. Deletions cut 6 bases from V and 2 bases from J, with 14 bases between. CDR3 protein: CASRPTGSTYEQYF. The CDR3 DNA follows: TGTGCCAGCAGGCCAACAGGGAGTACCTACGAGCAGTACTTC. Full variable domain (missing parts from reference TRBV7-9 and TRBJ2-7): DTGVSQNPRHKITKRGQNVTFRCDPISEHNRLYWYRQTLGQGPEFLTYFQNEAQLEKSRLLSDRFSAERPKGSFSTLEIQRTEQGDSAMYLCASRPTGSTYEQYFGPGTRLTVT.

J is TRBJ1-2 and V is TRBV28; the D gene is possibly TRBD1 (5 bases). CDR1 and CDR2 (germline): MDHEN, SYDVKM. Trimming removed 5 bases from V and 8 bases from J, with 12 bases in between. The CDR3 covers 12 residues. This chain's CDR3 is CASSAWGEGYTF. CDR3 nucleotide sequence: TGTGCCAGCAGTGCGTGGGGGGAGGGCTACACCTTC.

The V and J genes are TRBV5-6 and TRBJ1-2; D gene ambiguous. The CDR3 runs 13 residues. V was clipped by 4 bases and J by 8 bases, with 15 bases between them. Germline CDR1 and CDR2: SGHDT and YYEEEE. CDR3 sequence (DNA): TGTGCCAGCAGCACAACCCCGCCCGGGGGCTACACCTTC. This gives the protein CASSTTPPGGYTF.

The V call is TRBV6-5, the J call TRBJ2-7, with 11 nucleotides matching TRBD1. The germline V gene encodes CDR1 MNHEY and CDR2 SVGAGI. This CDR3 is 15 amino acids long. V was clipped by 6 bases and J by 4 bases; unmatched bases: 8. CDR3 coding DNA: TGTGCCAGCAGGAGCCGGGACAGGGGGGTTTACGAGCAGTACTTC. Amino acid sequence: CASRSRDRGVYEQYF.

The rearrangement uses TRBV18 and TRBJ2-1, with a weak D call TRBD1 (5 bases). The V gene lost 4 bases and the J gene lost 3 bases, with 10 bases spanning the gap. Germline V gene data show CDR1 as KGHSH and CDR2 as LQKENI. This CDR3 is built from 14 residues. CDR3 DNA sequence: TGTGCCAGCTCACTACAGACAGACTACAATGAGCAGTTCTTC. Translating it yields CASSLQTDYNEQFF.

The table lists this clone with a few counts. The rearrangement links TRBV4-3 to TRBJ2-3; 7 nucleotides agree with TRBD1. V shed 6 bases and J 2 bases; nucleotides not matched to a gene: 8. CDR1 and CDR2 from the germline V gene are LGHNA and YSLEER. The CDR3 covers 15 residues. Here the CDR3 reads CASSRQGDDTDTQYF. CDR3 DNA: TGCGCCAGCAGTCGGCAGGGGGATGACACAGATACGCAGTATTTT.